This entry concerns a single T cell receptor beta chain. The sample belongs to a study of technical replicates of blood from several donors. Repertoires were generated with immunoSEQ multiplex PCR, while TCRdb's copy carries only in-frame clones and drops some. The sample holds 74,000 or so clones, 85% to 95% seen once. The V gene end was trimmed by 6 bases and the J gene end by 2 bases; junction bases not matched to a gene: 13. This CDR3 spans 16 amino acids. Germline V lookup: CDR1 MNHEY, CDR2 SMNVEV (reference sequence). The V gene is TRBV27, the J gene TRBJ2-7; 7 bases line up with TRBD1. The sample taken for sequencing was T cells isolated from PBMCs. This clonotype originated in a human donor in good health. This chain's CDR3 is CASSPSVGGLTYEQYF. Here the CDR3 DNA reads TGTGCCAGCAGCCCGAGTGTAGGGGGCCTGACCTACGAGCAGTACTTC.